The sequence of this T cell receptor (beta chain) was determined in a study of blood T cell repertoires in COVID-19. Across the study: COVID-19 samples collected from the United States, Italy and Spain covered acute and convalescent phases. PBMCs, B-cell-depleted T cells, or T cells provided the cDNA or gDNA that made up the material.

Germline V gene data show CDR1 as GTSNPN and CDR2 as SVGIG (reference sequence). The V end was cut by 3 bases, the J end by 3 bases, with 11 bases between. The CDR3 sequence is 13 residues long. Method: immunoSEQ multiplex PCR; TCRdb's copy keeps in-frame clones and lacks some. Of about 110,000 clones in the sample, around 88% were seen once. This receptor was obtained from a man aged 45-65 years with active or convalescent COVID-19. The source material was peripheral blood. The V gene is TRBV30, the J gene TRBJ1-1; no clear D gene. The CDR3 DNA sequence: TGTGCCTGGAGCACACAGATTGACACTGAAGCTTTCTTT. It yields the protein CAWSTQIDTEAFF.